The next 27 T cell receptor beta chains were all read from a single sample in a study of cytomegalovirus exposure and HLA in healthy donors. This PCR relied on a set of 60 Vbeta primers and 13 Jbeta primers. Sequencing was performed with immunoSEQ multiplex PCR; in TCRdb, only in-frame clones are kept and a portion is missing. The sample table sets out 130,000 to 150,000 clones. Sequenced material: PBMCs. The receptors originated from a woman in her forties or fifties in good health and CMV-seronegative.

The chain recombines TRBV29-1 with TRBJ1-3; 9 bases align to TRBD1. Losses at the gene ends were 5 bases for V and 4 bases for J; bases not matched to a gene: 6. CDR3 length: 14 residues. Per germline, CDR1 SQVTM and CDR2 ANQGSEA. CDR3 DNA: TGCAGCGTTTCGGACAGGGGTGCGGGAAACACCATATATTTT. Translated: CSVSDRGAGNTIYF.

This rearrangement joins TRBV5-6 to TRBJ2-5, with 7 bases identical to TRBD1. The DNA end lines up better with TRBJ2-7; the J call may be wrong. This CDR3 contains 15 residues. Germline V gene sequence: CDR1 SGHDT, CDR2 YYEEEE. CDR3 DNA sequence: TGTGCCAGCAGCTCGATGACAGGGAGCTCCTACGAGCAGTACTTC. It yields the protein CASSSMTGSSYEQYF.

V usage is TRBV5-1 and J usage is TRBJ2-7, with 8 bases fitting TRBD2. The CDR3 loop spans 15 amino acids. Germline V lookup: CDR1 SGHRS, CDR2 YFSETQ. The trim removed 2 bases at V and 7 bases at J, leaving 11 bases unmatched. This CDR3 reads CASSLTREGPQEQYF. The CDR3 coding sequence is TGCGCCAGCAGCTTAACCCGGGAGGGCCCTCAAGAGCAGTACTTC.

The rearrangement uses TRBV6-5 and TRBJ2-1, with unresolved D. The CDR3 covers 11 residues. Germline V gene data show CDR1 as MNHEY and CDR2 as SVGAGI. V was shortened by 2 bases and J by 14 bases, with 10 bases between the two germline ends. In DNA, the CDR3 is TGTGCCAGCAGTTACGCAGATATGGAGTTCTTC. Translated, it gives CASSYADMEFF.

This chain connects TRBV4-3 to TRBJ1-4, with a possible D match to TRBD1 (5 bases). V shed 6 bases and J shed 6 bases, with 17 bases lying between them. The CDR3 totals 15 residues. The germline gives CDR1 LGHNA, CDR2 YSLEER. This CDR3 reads CASSPGPAGDEKLFF. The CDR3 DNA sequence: TGCGCCAGCAGTCCCGGACCGGCGGGGGATGAAAAACTGTTTTTT.

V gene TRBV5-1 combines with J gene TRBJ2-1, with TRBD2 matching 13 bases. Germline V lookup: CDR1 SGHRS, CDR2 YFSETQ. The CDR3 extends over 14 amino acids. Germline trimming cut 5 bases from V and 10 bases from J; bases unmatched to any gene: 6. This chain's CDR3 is CASRTGTSGEEQFF. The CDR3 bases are TGCGCCAGCAGAACCGGGACTAGCGGGGAGGAGCAGTTCTTC.

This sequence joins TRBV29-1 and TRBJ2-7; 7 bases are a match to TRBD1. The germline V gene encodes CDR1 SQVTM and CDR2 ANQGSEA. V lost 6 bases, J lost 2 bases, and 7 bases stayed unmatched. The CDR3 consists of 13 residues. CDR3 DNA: TGCAGCGTCGGGGACAGAAACGCCTACGAGCAGTACTTC. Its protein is CSVGDRNAYEQYF.

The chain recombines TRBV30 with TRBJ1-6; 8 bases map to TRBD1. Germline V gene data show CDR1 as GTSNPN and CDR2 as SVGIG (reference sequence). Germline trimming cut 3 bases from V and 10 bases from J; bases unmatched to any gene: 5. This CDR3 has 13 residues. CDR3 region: CAWRDRGYSPLHF. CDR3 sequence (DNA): TGTGCCTGGAGAGACAGGGGTTACTCACCCCTCCACTTT.

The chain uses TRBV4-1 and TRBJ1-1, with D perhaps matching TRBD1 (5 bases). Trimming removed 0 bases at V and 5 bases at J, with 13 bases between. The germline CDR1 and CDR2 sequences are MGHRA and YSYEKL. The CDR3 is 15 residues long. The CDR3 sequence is CASSQEGGSGTEAFF. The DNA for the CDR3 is TGCGCCAGCAGCCAAGAGGGGGGGTCGGGGACTGAAGCTTTCTTT.

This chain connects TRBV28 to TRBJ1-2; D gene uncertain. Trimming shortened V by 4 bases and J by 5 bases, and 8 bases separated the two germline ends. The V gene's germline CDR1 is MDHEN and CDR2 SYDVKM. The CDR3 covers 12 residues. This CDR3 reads CASSYGLYGYTF. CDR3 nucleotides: TGTGCCAGCAGTTACGGGTTATATGGCTACACCTTC.

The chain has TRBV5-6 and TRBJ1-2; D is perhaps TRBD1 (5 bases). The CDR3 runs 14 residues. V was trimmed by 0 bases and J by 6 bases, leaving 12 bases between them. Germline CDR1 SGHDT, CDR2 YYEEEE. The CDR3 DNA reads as TGTGCCAGCAGCTTGGCTGCGGGGGAAGATGGCTACACCTTC. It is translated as CASSLAAGEDGYTF.

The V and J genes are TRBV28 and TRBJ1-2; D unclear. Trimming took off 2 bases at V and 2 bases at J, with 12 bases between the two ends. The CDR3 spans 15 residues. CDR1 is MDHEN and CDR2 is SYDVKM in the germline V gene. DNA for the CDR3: TGTGCCAGCAGTTTAAGGAGGATCCCAAACTATGGCTACACCTTC. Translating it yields CASSLRRIPNYGYTF.

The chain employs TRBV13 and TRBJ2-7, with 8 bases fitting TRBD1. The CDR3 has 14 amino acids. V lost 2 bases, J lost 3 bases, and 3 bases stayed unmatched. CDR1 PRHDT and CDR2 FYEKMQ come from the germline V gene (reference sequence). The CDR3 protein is CASSLPGGFYEQYF. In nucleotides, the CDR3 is TGTGCCAGCAGCTTACCAGGGGGCTTCTACGAGCAGTACTTC.

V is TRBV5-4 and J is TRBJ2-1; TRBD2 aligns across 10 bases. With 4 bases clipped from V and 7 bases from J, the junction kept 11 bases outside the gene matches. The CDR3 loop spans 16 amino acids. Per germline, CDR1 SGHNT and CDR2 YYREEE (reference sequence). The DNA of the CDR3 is TGTGCCAGCAGCCCGAAAGCGGGAGGGTATATAAATGAGCAGTTCTTC. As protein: CASSPKAGGYINEQFF.

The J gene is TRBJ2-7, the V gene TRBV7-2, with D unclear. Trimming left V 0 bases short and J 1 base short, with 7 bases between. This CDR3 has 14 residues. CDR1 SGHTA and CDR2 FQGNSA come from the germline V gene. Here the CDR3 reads CASSLASSSYEQYF. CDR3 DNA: TGTGCCAGCAGCTTAGCATCGTCGTCCTACGAGCAGTACTTC.

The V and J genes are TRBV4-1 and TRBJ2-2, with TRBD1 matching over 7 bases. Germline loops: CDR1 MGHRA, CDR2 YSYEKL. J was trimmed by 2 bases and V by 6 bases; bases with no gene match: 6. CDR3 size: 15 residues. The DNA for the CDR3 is TGCGCCAGCAGTCAGGGGGAGTTTAACACCGGGGAGCTGTTTTTT. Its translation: CASSQGEFNTGELFF.

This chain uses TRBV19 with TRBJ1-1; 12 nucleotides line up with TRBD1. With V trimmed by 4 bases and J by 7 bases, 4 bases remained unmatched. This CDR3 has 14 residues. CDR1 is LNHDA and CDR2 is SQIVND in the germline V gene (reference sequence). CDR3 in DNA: TGTGCCAGTAGTAGGGGGACAGGGGGCATTGAAGCTTTCTTT. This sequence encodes CASSRGTGGIEAFF.

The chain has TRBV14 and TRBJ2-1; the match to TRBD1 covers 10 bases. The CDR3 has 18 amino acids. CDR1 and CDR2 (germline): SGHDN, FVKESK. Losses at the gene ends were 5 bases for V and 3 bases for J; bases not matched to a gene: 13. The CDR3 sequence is CASSGGTGALSLYNEQFF. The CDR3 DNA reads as TGTGCCAGCAGCGGGGGGACAGGGGCCTTATCCCTCTACAATGAGCAGTTCTTC.

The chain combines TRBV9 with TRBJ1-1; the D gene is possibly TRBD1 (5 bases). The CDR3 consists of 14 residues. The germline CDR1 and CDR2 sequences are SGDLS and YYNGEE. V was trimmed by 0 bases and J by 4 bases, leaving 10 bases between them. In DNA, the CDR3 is TGTGCCAGCAGCGTAGCCGGGGGAGGCACTGAAGCTTTCTTT. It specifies CASSVAGGGTEAFF.

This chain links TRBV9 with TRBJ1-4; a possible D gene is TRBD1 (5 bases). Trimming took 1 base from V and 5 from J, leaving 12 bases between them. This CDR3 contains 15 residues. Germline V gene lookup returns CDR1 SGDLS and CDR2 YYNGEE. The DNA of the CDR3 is TGTGCCAGCAGCGTAAGCGGGGCGCGGAATGAAAAACTGTTTTTT. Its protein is CASSVSGARNEKLFF.

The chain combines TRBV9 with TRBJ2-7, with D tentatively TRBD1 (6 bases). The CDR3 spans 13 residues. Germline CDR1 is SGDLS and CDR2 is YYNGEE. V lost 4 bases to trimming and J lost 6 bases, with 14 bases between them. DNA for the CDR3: TGTGCCAGCAGCCGGGCAGGGACAAGCGAGCAGTACTTC. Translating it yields CASSRAGTSEQYF. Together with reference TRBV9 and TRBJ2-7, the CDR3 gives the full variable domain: DSGVTQTPKHLITATGQRVTLRCSPRSGDLSVYWYQQSLDQGLQFLIQYYNGEERAKGNILERFSAQQFPDLHSELNLSSLELGDSALYFCASSRAGTSEQYFGPGTRLTVT.

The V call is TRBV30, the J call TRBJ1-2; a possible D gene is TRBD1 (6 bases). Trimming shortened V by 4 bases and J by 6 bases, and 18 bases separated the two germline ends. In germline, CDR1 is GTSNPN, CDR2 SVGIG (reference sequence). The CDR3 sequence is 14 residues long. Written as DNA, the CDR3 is TGTGCCTGGACGAAGGGGGAAAGGGCCCATGGCTACACCTTC. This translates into CAWTKGERAHGYTF.

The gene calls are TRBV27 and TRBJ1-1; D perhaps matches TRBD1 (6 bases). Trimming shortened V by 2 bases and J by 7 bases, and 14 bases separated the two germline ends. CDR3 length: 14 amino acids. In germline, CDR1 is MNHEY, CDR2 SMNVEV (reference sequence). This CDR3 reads CASSLRDTEGEAFF. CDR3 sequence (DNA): TGTGCCAGCAGTTTAAGGGACACCGAAGGTGAAGCTTTCTTT.

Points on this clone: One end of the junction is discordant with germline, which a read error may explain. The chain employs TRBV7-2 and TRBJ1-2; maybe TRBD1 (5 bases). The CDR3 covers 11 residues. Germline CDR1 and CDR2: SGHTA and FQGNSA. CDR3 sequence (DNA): TGTGCCAGCAGCCCACAGGACCTTACCTACTTC. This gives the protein CASSPQDLTYF.

The CDR3 loop reads CASSQDLAGNYGYTF. The CDR3 DNA sequence: TGCGCCAGCAGCCAAGATTTGGCAGGTAACTATGGCTACACCTTC. The J gene is TRBJ1-2, the V gene TRBV4-1; D remains unclear. Germline V gene sequence: CDR1 MGHRA, CDR2 YSYEKL. V dropped 0 bases and J dropped 1 base, with 9 bases sitting between them. CDR3 length equals 15 residues.

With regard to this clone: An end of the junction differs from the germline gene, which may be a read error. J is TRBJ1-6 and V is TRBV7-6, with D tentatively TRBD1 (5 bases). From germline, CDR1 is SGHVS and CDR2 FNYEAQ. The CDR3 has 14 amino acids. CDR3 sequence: CASSLAGRDSPLHF. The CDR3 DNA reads TGTGCCAGCAGCCTAGCTGGCAGGGATTCACCCCTCCACTTT.

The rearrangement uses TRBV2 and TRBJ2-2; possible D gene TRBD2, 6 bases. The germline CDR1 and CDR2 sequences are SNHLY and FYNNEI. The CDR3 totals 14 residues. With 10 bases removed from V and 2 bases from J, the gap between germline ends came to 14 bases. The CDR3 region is CATQWGLNTGELFF. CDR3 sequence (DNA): TGTGCCACTCAGTGGGGACTTAACACCGGGGAGCTGTTTTTT.